A single sample gave rise to the 23 T cell receptor beta chains below, sequenced in a study of blood T cells in healthy people across ages. It was with a sample-barcoded 5' primer and a J-beta primer mix that a second PCR of about 6 to 12 cycles was run. Each CDR3 protein gets one entry after TCRdb re-called the 5' RACE reads with MiXCR. The sample comprises 850,000 to 1,100,000 distinct CDR3 sequences, 35% to 40% of which are singletons, and around 13% rests with the top ten. Sample: blood. The source of these receptors is a man aged 18 to 29 in good health.

This clonotype was detected many times. The chain couples TRBV7-2 to TRBJ1-2, with D possibly matching TRBD1 (5 bases). The CDR3 length is 14 residues. Germline V gene lookup returns CDR1 SGHTA and CDR2 FQGNSA. The V gene lost 0 bases and the J gene lost 5 bases, with 10 bases spanning the gap. CDR3 protein: CASSLAPTDYGYTF. In DNA form, the CDR3 reads TGTGCCAGCAGCTTAGCGCCGACAGATTATGGCTACACCTTC.

This clonotype was detected a few times. The chain recombines TRBV12-3 or TRBV12-4 with TRBJ1-2; no clear D gene. V lost 7 bases to trimming and J lost 4 bases, with 16 bases between them. CDR3 length: 14 amino acids. CDR3 amino acids: CASIVSGGPYGYTF. CDR3 in DNA: TGTGCCAGCATTGTAAGTGGCGGCCCCTATGGCTACACCTTC.

The rearrangement joins TRBV2 to TRBJ1-2, with a tentative D call TRBD1 (5 bases). This CDR3 region has 15 residues. The germline CDR1 and CDR2 sequences are SNHLY and FYNNEI. Deletions cut 0 bases from V and 5 bases from J, with 13 bases between. CDR3 DNA sequence: TGTGCCAGCAGTGAAGCGCGGAGCAGGGATTATGGCTACACCTTC. This codes for CASSEARSRDYGYTF.

This chain joins TRBV27 and TRBJ2-1; D remains ambiguous. Trimming removed 6 bases at V and 2 bases at J, with 8 bases between. This CDR3 is built from 13 residues. Per germline, CDR1 MNHEY and CDR2 SMNVEV (reference sequence). The CDR3 DNA reads as TGTGCCAGCAGCGATGACACCTACAATGAGCAGTTCTTC. This sequence encodes CASSDDTYNEQFF.

A few counts support this clonotype. This chain connects TRBV4-3 to TRBJ1-1, with a weak D call TRBD1 (5 bases). Trimming took off 4 bases at V and 3 bases at J, with 18 bases between the two ends. Germline V lookup: CDR1 LGHNA, CDR2 YSLEER. The CDR3 loop spans 16 amino acids. This CDR3 reads CASSLSARGADTEAFF. CDR3 coding DNA: TGCGCCAGCAGCCTCTCGGCCCGGGGCGCAGACACTGAAGCTTTCTTT.

This chain links TRBV6-1 with TRBJ2-1; D is possibly TRBD2 (5 bases). Germline values: CDR1 MNHNS, CDR2 SASEGT. Trimming stripped 4 bases from V and 0 bases from J, with 10 bases between. The CDR3 is 15 amino acids. In DNA form, the CDR3 reads TGTGCCAGCAGTGTGGAGAGCGGCTCCTACAATGAGCAGTTCTTC. As protein: CASSVESGSYNEQFF.

This chain links TRBV6-5 with TRBJ1-2; tentatively, D is TRBD1 (5 bases). Per the germline V gene, CDR1 is MNHEY and CDR2 is SVGAGI. Trimming stripped 0 bases from V and 3 bases from J, with 8 bases between. The CDR3 consists of 14 residues. The CDR3 region has the DNA TGTGCCAGCAGTTACTCTACAGGCCACTATGGCTACACCTTC. Its translation is CASSYSTGHYGYTF.

In its sample, this clonotype was seen many times. This rearrangement joins TRBV14 to TRBJ2-7, with 9 positions matching TRBD1. There are 14 residues in the CDR3. Germline-derived CDR1 and CDR2 are SGHDN and FVKESK. V gave up 4 bases and J gave up 1 base; unmatched junction bases: 2. The CDR3 region has the DNA TGTGCCAGCAGCCGACAGGGGGGATCCTACGAGCAGTACTTC. Amino acids: CASSRQGGSYEQYF.

The rearrangement joins TRBV28 to TRBJ1-1; 7 bases fit TRBD1. This CDR3 comprises 16 residues. V gave up 2 bases and J gave up 1 base; unmatched junction bases: 7. Germline V CDR1 and CDR2: MDHEN, SYDVKM. The CDR3 nucleotides read TGTGCCAGCAGTTTAGGCGCGACAGGGCGGAACACTGAAGCTTTCTTT. It translates to CASSLGATGRNTEAFF.

In this sample, this clonotype turned up once. The chain couples TRBV4-3 to TRBJ2-5, with 11 bases matching TRBD2. Trimming removed 3 bases from V and 11 bases from J; junction bases left unmatched: 8. CDR1 is LGHNA, CDR2 YSLEER, per germline. This CDR3 contains 14 residues. The CDR3 spells CASSHLAGGNEQYF. Written as DNA, the CDR3 is TGCGCCAGCAGCCACCTAGCGGGGGGCAATGAGCAGTACTTC.

This clonotype was found once. DNA of the CDR3: TGTGCCAGCAGCCACGACTGGACACTTAACACCGGGGAGCTGTTTTTT. Its protein is CASSHDWTLNTGELFF. This chain uses TRBV9 with TRBJ2-2; D is possibly TRBD1 (5 bases). The CDR3 has 16 residues. The V end lost 4 bases, the J end lost 2 bases, and 15 bases lay between the germline ends. The V gene's germline CDR1 is SGDLS and CDR2 YYNGEE.

The chain combines TRBV7-3 with TRBJ2-2; D is unclear. Looked up from germline, CDR1 is SGHTA and CDR2 is FQGTGA. The CDR3 runs to 14 residues. The ends were cut back, 1 base at V and 8 bases at J, with 11 bases in the middle. The chain's CDR3 is CASSLNGWGGELFF. In DNA form, the CDR3 reads TGTGCCAGCAGCTTAAACGGATGGGGTGGGGAGCTGTTTTTT.

V and J are TRBV7-9 and TRBJ1-2; no definite D call. V was clipped by 5 bases and J by 8 bases, with 9 bases between them. The CDR3 is 11 residues long. CDR1 and CDR2 from the germline V gene are SEHNR and FQNEAQ (reference sequence). CDR3 amino acids: CASSRQAGYTF. The CDR3 nucleotides are TGTGCCAGCAGCCGCCAAGCGGGCTACACCTTC.

The chain has TRBV29-1 and TRBJ2-5; 11 nucleotides match TRBD2. The J call may be in error: the DNA end matches TRBJ2-7 better. The CDR3 extends over 14 amino acids. CDR1 SQVTM and CDR2 ANQGSEA come from the germline V gene. This CDR3 is CSAETSGVLDEQYF. In DNA, the CDR3 is TGCAGCGCCGAGACTAGCGGGGTTTTGGACGAGCAGTACTTC.

The chain links TRBV7-2 to TRBJ2-5; TRBD2 agrees at 9 bases. This CDR3 has 14 residues. V was pared by 3 bases and J by 11 bases, with 10 bases of the junction left unmatched. CDR1 is SGHTA and CDR2 is FQGNSA in the germline V gene. For the CDR3, the DNA is TGTGCCAGCAGCTTCGCGCGTCTAGCGGGACCGCAGTACTTC. Residues: CASSFARLAGPQYF.

The genes are TRBV28 and TRBJ2-2; TRBD1 matches 9 bases. Germline CDR1 and CDR2: MDHEN and SYDVKM. J lost 3 bases, V lost 4 bases, and 6 bases had no gene match. The CDR3 runs to 16 residues. Here the CDR3 DNA reads TGTGCCAGCAGTTCGTACAGGGGGCACGACACCGGGGAGCTGTTTTTT. It encodes CASSSYRGHDTGELFF. Full variable domain (remainder filled in from reference TRBV28 and TRBJ2-2): DVKVTQSSRYLVKRTGEKVFLECVQDMDHENMFWYRQDPGLGLRLIYFSYDVKMKEKGDIPEGYSVSREKKERFSLILESASTNQTSMYLCASSSYRGHDTGELFFGEGSRLTVL.

Of note for this clonotype: One junction end does not reproduce the germline sequence, and a read error may be involved. V and J are TRBV7-9 and TRBJ1-1, with 7 bases matching TRBD1. The CDR3 length is 13 residues. Germline CDR1 and CDR2: SEHNR and FQNEAQ (reference sequence). The CDR3 reads CASSATGKFETFF. CDR3 nucleotide sequence: TGTGCCAGCAGCGCGACAGGGAAATTTGAAACTTTCTTT.

This clonotype was recorded only once. The V and J genes are TRBV7-9 and TRBJ2-7, with TRBD1 identical over 8 bases. The length of the CDR3 is 15 residues. Germline lookup yields CDR1 SEHNR and CDR2 FQNEAQ (reference sequence). With 2 bases clipped from V and 2 bases from J, the junction kept 5 bases outside the gene matches. The CDR3 DNA is TGTGCCAGCAGCTTATCCGGGACAGGCCCCTACGAGCAGTACTTC. Translation gives CASSLSGTGPYEQYF.

In regard to this clonotype: One end of the junction varies from germline; a read error may be responsible. This chain joins TRBV6-4 and TRBJ2-1; TRBD2 matches 9 bases. The V gene's germline CDR1 is MRHNA and CDR2 SNTAGT. The length of the CDR3 is 16 residues. The chain's CDR3 is CVSSDSVASGVNEQFF. CDR3 coding DNA: TGTGTCAGCAGTGACTCTGTTGCTAGCGGGGTAAATGAGCAGTTCTTC.

This chain's CDR3 is CASSVEGNDSPLHF. CDR3 sequence (DNA): TGTGCCAGCAGCGTAGAAGGGAATGATTCACCCCTCCACTTT. V usage is TRBV9 and J usage is TRBJ1-6; D gene uncertain. This CDR3 is 14 amino acids long. From germline, CDR1 is SGDLS and CDR2 YYNGEE. V was trimmed by 0 bases and J by 8 bases, leaving 9 bases between them.

This chain uses TRBV20-1 with TRBJ2-3, with D maybe TRBD2 (6 bases). Germline V gene data show CDR1 as DFQATT and CDR2 as SNEGSKA (reference sequence). CDR3 size: 15 residues. V dropped 5 bases and J dropped 0 bases, with 15 bases sitting between them. The CDR3 nucleotides read TGCAGTGCTGAATTGCGGGACTCTAGCACAGATACGCAGTATTTT. It codes for CSAELRDSSTDTQYF.

This clonotype came up a few times. The rearrangement links TRBV20-1 to TRBJ1-1; D call uncertain. CDR3 length: 11 residues. The V gene lost 6 bases and the J gene lost 5 bases, with 10 bases spanning the gap. CDR1 DFQATT and CDR2 SNEGSKA come from the germline V gene (reference sequence). For the CDR3, the DNA is TGCAGTGCCAGCGGAGTGACTGAAGCTTTCTTT. Protein sequence: CSASGVTEAFF.

This clonotype was observed a single time. V is TRBV13 and J is TRBJ2-5, with D tentatively TRBD1 or TRBD2 (5 bases each). V was cut by 4 bases and J by 11 bases, with 20 bases left in between. The CDR3 is 14 amino acids. The germline CDR1 and CDR2 sequences are PRHDT and FYEKMQ (reference sequence). The CDR3 nucleotides are TGTGCCAGCAGCTACGCAGGGACGTACAATGAGCAGTACTTC. Encoded protein: CASSYAGTYNEQYF.